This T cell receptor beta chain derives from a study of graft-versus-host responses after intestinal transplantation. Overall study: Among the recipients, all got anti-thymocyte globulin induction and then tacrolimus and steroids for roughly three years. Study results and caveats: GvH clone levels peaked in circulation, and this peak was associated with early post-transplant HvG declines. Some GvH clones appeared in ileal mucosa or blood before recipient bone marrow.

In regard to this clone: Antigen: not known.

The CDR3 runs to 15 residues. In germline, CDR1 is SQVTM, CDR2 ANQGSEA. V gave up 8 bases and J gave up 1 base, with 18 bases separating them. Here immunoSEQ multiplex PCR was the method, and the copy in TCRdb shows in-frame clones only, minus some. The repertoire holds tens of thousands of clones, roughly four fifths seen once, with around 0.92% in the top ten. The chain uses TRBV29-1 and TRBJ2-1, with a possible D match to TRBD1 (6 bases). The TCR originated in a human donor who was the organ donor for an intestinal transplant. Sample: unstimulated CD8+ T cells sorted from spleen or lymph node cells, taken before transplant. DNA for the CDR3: TGCAGCTTAGAGGGCCCGGACAGATCCTACAATGAGCAGTTCTTC. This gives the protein CSLEGPDRSYNEQFF.